The 7 T cell receptor beta chains presented below share a single source sample, sequenced in a study of T cell repertoires in cytomegalovirus infection. Each CDR3 protein gets one entry after TCRdb re-called the reads with MiXCR. Of roughly 800,000 distinct CDR3 sequences in the sample, around 29% were seen once. Antigen specificity for these receptors is unknown. The sample here was cultured CD8+ T cells from PBMCs, taken from culture after CMV antigen stimulation. The receptors shown here come from a human donor in good health (CMV status not recorded). Some clones in this sample may be carry-over from other donors' samples.

This clonotype was seen once. The rearrangement uses TRBV20-1 and TRBJ2-3; possibly TRBD1 or TRBD2 for D (6 bases each). Trimming removed 0 bases at V and 0 bases at J, with 16 bases between. Germline V lookup: CDR1 DFQATT, CDR2 SNEGSKA (reference sequence). The CDR3 length is 17 residues. CDR3 sequence (DNA): TGCAGTGCTAGAGATAGGGGGGAGCGGGCCAGCACAGATACGCAGTATTTT. Its protein product is CSARDRGERASTDTQYF.

This clonotype was picked up a small number of times. V is TRBV10-2 and J is TRBJ2-7, with D uncertain. Germline V lookup: CDR1 WSHSY, CDR2 SAAADI. Trimming removed 3 bases at V and 7 bases at J, with 10 bases between. CDR3 length: 12 residues. The CDR3 loop reads CASSDPGWEQYV. Here the CDR3 DNA reads TGCGCCAGCAGTGATCCAGGCTGGGAGCAGTACGTC.

This chain joins TRBV29-1 and TRBJ1-1; D gene uncertain. Germline V lookup: CDR1 SQVTM, CDR2 ANQGSEA. The CDR3 loop spans 11 amino acids. With 6 bases removed from V and 4 bases from J, the gap between germline ends came to 9 bases. The CDR3 sequence: CSVDEGTEAFF. The CDR3 DNA reads TGCAGCGTGGATGAGGGCACTGAAGCTTTCTTT.

The rearrangement uses TRBV7-9 and TRBJ1-1; possibly TRBD1 for D (6 bases). This CDR3 region has 17 residues. Trimming pared 2 bases from V and 1 base from J, leaving 17 bases between. CDR1 is SEHNR and CDR2 is FQNEAQ in the germline V gene (reference sequence). The DNA for the CDR3 is TGTGCCAGCAGCTTAATGGGCAGGGGAGGCTCGAACACTGAAGCTTTCTTT. Residues: CASSLMGRGGSNTEAFF.

The V call is TRBV29-1, the J call TRBJ2-2, with 8 bases aligning to TRBD2. The junction had 9 bases not matched to a gene; V was cut back by 5 bases and J by 4 bases. Germline CDR1 SQVTM, CDR2 ANQGSEA. The CDR3 contains 15 residues. CDR3 residues: CSVYPGLESTGELFF. The DNA for the CDR3 is TGCAGCGTTTACCCGGGACTAGAGAGCACCGGGGAGCTGTTTTTT.

About this clonotype: One end of the junction fails to match germline, which may point to a read error. The chain joins TRBV9 to TRBJ2-1; D unclear. Germline assignment: CDR1 SGDLS and CDR2 YYNGEE. The CDR3 length is 16 residues. CDR3 DNA sequence: TGTGCCAGCAGCGTAGGCCCCTCGACCGGAAGAGGTGAGCAGTTCTTT. Its translation: CASSVGPSTGRGEQFF.

This clonotype was observed at least ten times. This rearrangement joins TRBV2 to TRBJ2-3; D is perhaps TRBD2 (7 bases). The CDR3 has 15 amino acids. Trimming left V 4 bases short and J 2 bases short, with 13 bases between. Germline CDR1 is SNHLY and CDR2 is FYNNEI. The CDR3 region is CASSGIAGATDTQYF. In DNA form, the CDR3 reads TGTGCCAGCAGTGGGATTGCGGGGGCCACAGATACGCAGTATTTT.